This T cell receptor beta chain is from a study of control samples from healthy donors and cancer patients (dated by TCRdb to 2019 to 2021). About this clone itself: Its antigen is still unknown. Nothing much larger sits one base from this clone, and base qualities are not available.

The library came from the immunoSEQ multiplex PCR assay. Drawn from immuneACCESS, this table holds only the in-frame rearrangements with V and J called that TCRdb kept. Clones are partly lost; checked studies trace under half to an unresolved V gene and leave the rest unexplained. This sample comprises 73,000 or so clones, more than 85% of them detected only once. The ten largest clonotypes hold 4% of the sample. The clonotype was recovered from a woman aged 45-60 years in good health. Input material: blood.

The CDR3 corresponds to CASSSAGGRQYF. The sequenced DNA is TGTGCCAGCAGCTCCGCCGGGGGACGGCAGTACTTC. The V and J genes are TRBV7-9 and TRBJ2-7, with TRBD2 as a weak D call on 6 bases. The junction shows trimming of 4 bases on V and 9 bases on J, plus 13 bases between the germline ends. The CDR3 goes from the cysteine to the phenylalanine over 12 residues. Only CDR3 DNA remains: 36 bases, in frame from the first base. From the germline V gene (reference sequence), CDR1 is SEHNR and CDR2 is FQNEAQ.